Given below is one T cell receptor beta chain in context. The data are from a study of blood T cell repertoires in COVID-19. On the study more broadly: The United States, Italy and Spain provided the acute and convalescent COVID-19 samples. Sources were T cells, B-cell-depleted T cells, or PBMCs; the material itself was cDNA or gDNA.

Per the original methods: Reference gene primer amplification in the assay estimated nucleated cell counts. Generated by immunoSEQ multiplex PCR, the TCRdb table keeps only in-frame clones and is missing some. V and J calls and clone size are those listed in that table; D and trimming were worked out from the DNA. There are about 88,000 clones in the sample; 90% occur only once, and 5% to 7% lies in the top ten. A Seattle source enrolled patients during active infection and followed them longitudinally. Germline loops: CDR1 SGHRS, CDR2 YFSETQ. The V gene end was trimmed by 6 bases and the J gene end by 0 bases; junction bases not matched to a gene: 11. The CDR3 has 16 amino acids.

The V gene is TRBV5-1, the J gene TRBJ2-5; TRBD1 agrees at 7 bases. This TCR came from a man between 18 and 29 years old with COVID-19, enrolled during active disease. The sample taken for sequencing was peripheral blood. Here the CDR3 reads CASTLGGAHNQETQYF. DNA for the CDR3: TGCGCCAGCACCTTAGGGGGCGCACACAACCAAGAGACCCAGTACTTC.